The clone carrying this T cell receptor (beta chain) was counted between two and nine times. These data come from a study of blood T cell repertoires in COVID-19. Clones were sequenced by immunoSEQ multiplex PCR, and TCRdb holds only the in-frame ones, with some missing. The repertoire holds roughly 220,000 clones, with 65% to 90% as singletons. The receptor was isolated from a woman in her thirties or forties with acute COVID-19. The sample comprised PBMCs or T cells enriched from blood (not recorded which).

The CDR3 loop reads CASSLGRSYTIYF. CDR3 DNA sequence: TGTGCCAGCAGCTTGGGGAGGAGCTACACCATATATTTT. J is TRBJ1-3 and V is TRBV7-9; D not certain. Between the trimmed V and J ends, which lost 3 bases and 8 bases, there was a span of 11 bases. Germline V gene data show CDR1 as SEHNR and CDR2 as FQNEAQ (reference sequence). This CDR3 has 13 amino acids. The whole variable domain, filled in from reference TRBV7-9 and TRBJ1-3, reads DTGVSQNPRHKITKRGQNVTFRCDPISEHNRLYWYRQTLGQGPEFLTYFQNEAQLEKSRLLSDRFSAERPKGSFSTLEIQRTEQGDSAMYLCASSLGRSYTIYFGEGSWLTVV.